This TCR beta chain stems from a study of blood T cell repertoires in COVID-19. Study-wide context: The United States, Italy and Spain supplied acute and convalescent COVID-19 samples. Sources were T cells, B-cell-depleted T cells, or PBMCs; the material itself was cDNA or gDNA.

V was clipped by 4 bases and J by 4 bases, with 10 bases between them. The CDR3 spans 13 residues. The germline V gene encodes CDR1 SGHTA and CDR2 FQGNSA. Per the authors' pipeline: Scientists estimated how many nucleated cells there were by amplifying reference gene primers. Sequencing used immunoSEQ multiplex PCR; TCRdb keeps in-frame clones, though not all of them. That table furnishes V, J and clone size, whereas the DNA furnished D and trimming. The data show fewer than 200,000 clones, roughly 90% seen once. The chain uses TRBV7-2 and TRBJ1-1; weak D call: TRBD1 (5 bases). The material sequenced was peripheral blood. The sequence was obtained from a man between 45 and 60 years old with acute or convalescent COVID-19. Here the CDR3 DNA reads TGTGCCAGCAGCTCCTCCGGGGGCACTGAAGCTTTCTTT. Residues: CASSSSGGTEAFF. The full variable domain, rest sourced from reference TRBV7-2 and TRBJ1-1, is GAGVSQSPSNKVTEKGKDVELRCDPISGHTALYWYRQSLGQGLEFLIYFQGNSAPDKSGLPSDRFSAERTGGSVSTLTIQRTQQEDSAVYLCASSSSGGTEAFFGQGTRLTVV.